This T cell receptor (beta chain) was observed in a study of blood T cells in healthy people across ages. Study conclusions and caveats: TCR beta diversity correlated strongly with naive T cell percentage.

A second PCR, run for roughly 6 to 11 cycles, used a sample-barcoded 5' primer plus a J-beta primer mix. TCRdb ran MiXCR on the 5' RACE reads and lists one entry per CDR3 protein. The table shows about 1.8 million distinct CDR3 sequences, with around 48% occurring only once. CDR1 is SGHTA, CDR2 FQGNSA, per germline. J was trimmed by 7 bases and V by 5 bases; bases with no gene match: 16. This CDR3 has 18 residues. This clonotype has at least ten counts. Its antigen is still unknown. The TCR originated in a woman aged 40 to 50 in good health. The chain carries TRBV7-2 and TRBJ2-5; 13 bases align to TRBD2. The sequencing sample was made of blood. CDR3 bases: TGTGCCAGCAGCCCGACTAGCGGGGGGTCCACCTCCATGTGGACCCAGTACTTC. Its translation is CASSPTSGGSTSMWTQYF.